Listed below are T cell receptor beta chains from one sample, sequenced in a study of T cells in Graves' hyperthyroidism and ophthalmopathy. TCRdb reprocessed the multiplex PCR reads with MiXCR, giving one entry per CDR3 protein. Of approximately 690,000 distinct CDR3 sequences in the sample, more than 14% were seen once. The sequencing sample was made of blood. The source is a woman in her forties or fifties with Graves' ophthalmopathy. Each CDR3 is given with its conserved first and last residue. The D gene is left open where the match is weak. Expanded clones are given a class, and other clones once, few, many or no size at all.

D gene: .
V gene: TRBV7-3
CDR3 length: 13
clone size: .
J gene: TRBJ2-2
CDR3 protein: CASRPDYFGELVF
CDR3 DNA: TGTGCCAGCAGGCCAGACTACTTCGGAGAGCTGGTTTTT

D gene: TRBD2
V gene: TRBV10-3
CDR3 length: 17
clone size: few
J gene: TRBJ2-5
CDR3 protein: CATTSQREPTTQETQYF
CDR3 DNA: TGTGCCACTACCAGCCAGCGGGAGCCAACCACCCAAGAGACCCAGTACTTC

D gene: .
V gene: TRBV5-5
CDR3 length: 15
clone size: .
J gene: TRBJ1-4
CDR3 protein: CASSFGKNRDEKLFF
CDR3 DNA: TGTGCCAGCAGCTTTGGGAAGAACAGGGATGAAAAACTGTTTTTT

D gene: TRBD2
V gene: TRBV18
CDR3 length: 17
clone size: few
J gene: TRBJ2-1
CDR3 protein: CASSPETSGYSYNEQFF
CDR3 DNA: TGTGCCAGCTCACCAGAGACTAGCGGGTATTCCTACAATGAGCAGTTCTTC

D gene: TRBD1
V gene: TRBV27
CDR3 length: 14
clone size: many
J gene: TRBJ1-5
CDR3 protein: CASSLDRVGQPQHF
CDR3 DNA: TGTGCCAGCAGTTTAGACAGGGTAGGCCAGCCCCAGCATTTT

D gene: .
V gene: TRBV29-1
CDR3 length: 15
clone size: .
J gene: TRBJ2-1
CDR3 protein: CSVGQSGSSYNEQFF
CDR3 DNA: TGCAGCGTGGGACAAAGCGGAAGCTCCTACAATGAGCAGTTCTTC

D gene: .
V gene: TRBV7-2
CDR3 length: 11
clone size: many
J gene: TRBJ2-7
CDR3 protein: CASSTGPEQYF
CDR3 DNA: TGTGCCAGCAGTACCGGACCCGAGCAGTACTTC

D gene: .
V gene: TRBV6-1
CDR3 length: 13
clone size: many
J gene: TRBJ2-7
CDR3 protein: CASSERQIYEQYF
CDR3 DNA: TGTGCCAGCAGTGAACGACAGATCTACGAGCAGTACTTC

D gene: .
V gene: TRBV12-3/TRBV12-4
CDR3 length: 17
clone size: few
J gene: TRBJ2-1
CDR3 protein: CASSLKRGSVLHNEQFF
CDR3 DNA: TGTGCCAGCAGTCTCAAACGGGGTAGCGTTTTGCACAATGAGCAGTTCTTC

D gene: TRBD2
V gene: TRBV18
CDR3 length: 16
clone size: few
J gene: TRBJ2-7
CDR3 protein: CASSPPSTGGNYEQYF
CDR3 DNA: TGTGCCAGCTCACCACCGTCGACGGGAGGAAACTACGAGCAGTACTTC

D gene: TRBD2
V gene: TRBV20-1
CDR3 length: 12
clone size: many
J gene: TRBJ2-7
CDR3 protein: CSARPTSQEQYF
CDR3 DNA: TGCAGTGCTAGACCGACTAGCCAGGAGCAGTACTTC

D gene: TRBD1
V gene: TRBV20-1
CDR3 length: 14
clone size: many
J gene: TRBJ2-4
CDR3 protein: CSADLRTGLNIQYF
CDR3 DNA: TGCAGTGCTGATCTTCGGACAGGGTTAAACATTCAGTACTTC

D gene: TRBD1
V gene: TRBV5-1
CDR3 length: 15
clone size: .
J gene: TRBJ2-2
CDR3 protein: CASSEQGGNTGELFF
CDR3 DNA: TGCGCCAGCAGTGAACAGGGGGGAAACACCGGGGAGCTGTTTTTT

D gene: .
V gene: TRBV2
CDR3 length: 14
clone size: many
J gene: TRBJ2-7
CDR3 protein: CASSEAGSPYEQYF
CDR3 DNA: TGTGCCAGCAGTGAAGCGGGATCTCCGTACGAGCAGTACTTC

D gene: .
V gene: TRBV27
CDR3 length: 13
clone size: few
J gene: TRBJ2-2
CDR3 protein: CASGGLLSGELFF
CDR3 DNA: TGTGCCAGCGGGGGACTTTTAAGCGGGGAGCTGTTTTTT

D gene: .
V gene: TRBV6-6
CDR3 length: 14
clone size: .
J gene: TRBJ1-3
CDR3 protein: CASSYGDSGNTIYF
CDR3 DNA: TGTGCCAGCAGTTACGGGGACTCTGGAAACACCATATATTTT

D gene: .
V gene: TRBV11-2
CDR3 length: 13
clone size: many
J gene: TRBJ2-7
CDR3 protein: CASSQTRSYEQYF
CDR3 DNA: TGTGCCAGCAGTCAGACTAGATCCTACGAGCAGTACTTC

D gene: TRBD2
V gene: TRBV20-1
CDR3 length: 14
clone size: .
J gene: TRBJ2-3
CDR3 protein: CSAGSGRSTDTQYF
CDR3 DNA: TGCAGTGCTGGTAGCGGGAGAAGCACAGATACGCAGTATTTT

D gene: TRBD1
V gene: TRBV27
CDR3 length: 14
clone size: few
J gene: TRBJ2-2
CDR3 protein: CASTGQGVTGELFF
CDR3 DNA: TGTGCCAGCACCGGGCAGGGGGTCACCGGGGAGCTGTTTTTT

D gene: TRBD1
V gene: TRBV13
CDR3 length: 15
clone size: few
J gene: TRBJ1-4
CDR3 protein: CASSQWDRKNEKLFF
CDR3 DNA: TGTGCCAGCAGTCAATGGGACAGGAAGAATGAAAAACTGTTTTTT

D gene: .
V gene: TRBV27
CDR3 length: 12
clone size: few
J gene: TRBJ1-2
CDR3 protein: CASSSGLYGYTF
CDR3 DNA: TGTGCCAGCAGTTCGGGCCTTTATGGCTACACCTTC

D gene: .
V gene: TRBV6-2/TRBV6-3
CDR3 length: 12
clone size: .
J gene: TRBJ1-5
CDR3 protein: CAGSIWGRRQHF
CDR3 DNA: TGTGCCGGCAGCATTTGGGGGCGGCGCCAGCATTTT

D gene: .
V gene: TRBV19
CDR3 length: 16
clone size: many
J gene: TRBJ1-5
CDR3 protein: CASSIPLGGFDQPQHF
CDR3 DNA: TGTGCCAGTAGTATACCTCTCGGGGGGTTCGATCAGCCCCAGCATTTT

D gene: .
V gene: TRBV20-1
CDR3 length: 12
clone size: few
J gene: TRBJ2-5
CDR3 protein: CSAPTGSETQYF
CDR3 DNA: TGCAGTGCTCCAACAGGGTCAGAGACCCAGTACTTC